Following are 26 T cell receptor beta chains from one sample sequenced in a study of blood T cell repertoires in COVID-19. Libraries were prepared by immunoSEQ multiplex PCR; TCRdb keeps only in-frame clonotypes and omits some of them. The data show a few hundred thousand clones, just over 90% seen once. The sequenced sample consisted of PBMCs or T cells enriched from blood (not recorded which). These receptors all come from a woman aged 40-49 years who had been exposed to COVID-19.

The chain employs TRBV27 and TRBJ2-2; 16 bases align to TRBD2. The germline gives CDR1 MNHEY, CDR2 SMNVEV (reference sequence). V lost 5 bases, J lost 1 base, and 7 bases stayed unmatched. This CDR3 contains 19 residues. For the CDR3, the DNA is TGTGCCAGCAGTCCGGGACTAGCGGGAGGGCCCAGGAACACCGGGGAGCTGTTTTTT. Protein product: CASSPGLAGGPRNTGELFF.

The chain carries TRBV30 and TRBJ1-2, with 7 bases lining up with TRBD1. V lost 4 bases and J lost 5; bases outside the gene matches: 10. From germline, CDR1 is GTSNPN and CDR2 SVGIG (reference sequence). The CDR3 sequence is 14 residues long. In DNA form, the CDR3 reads TGTGCCTGGACCGGGACAGTTCGAACGTATGGCTACACCTTC. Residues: CAWTGTVRTYGYTF.

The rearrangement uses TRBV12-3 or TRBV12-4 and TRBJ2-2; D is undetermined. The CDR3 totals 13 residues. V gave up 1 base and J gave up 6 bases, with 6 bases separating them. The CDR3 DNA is TGTGCCAGCAGTTTAGTTAGCTCCGGGGAGCTGTTTTTT. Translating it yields CASSLVSSGELFF.

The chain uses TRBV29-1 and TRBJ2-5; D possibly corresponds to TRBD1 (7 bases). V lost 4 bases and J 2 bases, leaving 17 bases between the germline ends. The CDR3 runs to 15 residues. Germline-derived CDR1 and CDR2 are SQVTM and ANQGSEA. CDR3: CSVGGLPGGQETQYF. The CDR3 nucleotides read TGCAGCGTTGGAGGACTACCAGGGGGGCAAGAGACCCAGTACTTC.

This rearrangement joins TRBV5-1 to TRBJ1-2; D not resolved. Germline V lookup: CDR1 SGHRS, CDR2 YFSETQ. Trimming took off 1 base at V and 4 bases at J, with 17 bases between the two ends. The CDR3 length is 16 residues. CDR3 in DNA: TGCGCCAGCAGCTTGAGATTTGGTGGAGGCTTCTATGGCTACACCTTC. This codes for CASSLRFGGGFYGYTF.

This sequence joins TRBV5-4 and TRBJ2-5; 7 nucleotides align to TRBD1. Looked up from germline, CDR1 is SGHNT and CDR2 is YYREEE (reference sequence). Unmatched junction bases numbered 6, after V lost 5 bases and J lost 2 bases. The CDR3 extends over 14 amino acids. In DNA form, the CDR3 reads TGTGCCAGCAGAAGACAGGACAGGCAAGAGACCCAGTACTTC. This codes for CASRRQDRQETQYF.

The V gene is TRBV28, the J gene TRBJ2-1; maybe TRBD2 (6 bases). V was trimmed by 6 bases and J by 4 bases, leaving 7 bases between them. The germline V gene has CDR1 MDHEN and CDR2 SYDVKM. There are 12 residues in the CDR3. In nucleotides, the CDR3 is TGTGCCAGCAGGGGGGGTTACAATGAGCAGTTCTTC. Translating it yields CASRGGYNEQFF.

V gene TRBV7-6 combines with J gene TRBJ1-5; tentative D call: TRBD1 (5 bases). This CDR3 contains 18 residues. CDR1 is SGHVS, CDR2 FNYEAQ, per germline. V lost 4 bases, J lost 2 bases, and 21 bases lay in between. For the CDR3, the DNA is TGTGCCAGCAGCTCATACCCTGGGACTTCCGATGGCAATCAGCCCCAGCATTTT. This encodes CASSSYPGTSDGNQPQHF.

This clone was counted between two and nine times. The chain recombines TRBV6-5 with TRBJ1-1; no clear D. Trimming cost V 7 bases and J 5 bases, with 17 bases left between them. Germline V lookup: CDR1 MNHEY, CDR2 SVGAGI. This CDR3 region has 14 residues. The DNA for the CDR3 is TGTGCCAGCAAGCGGTTGGGAGGCCGGACTGAAGCTTTCTTT. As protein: CASKRLGGRTEAFF.

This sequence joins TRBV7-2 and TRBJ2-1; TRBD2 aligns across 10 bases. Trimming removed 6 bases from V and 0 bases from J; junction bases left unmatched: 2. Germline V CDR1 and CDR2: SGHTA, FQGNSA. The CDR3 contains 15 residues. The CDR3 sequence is CASRPSGSSYNEQFF. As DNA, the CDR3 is TGTGCCAGCAGGCCTAGCGGGAGCTCCTACAATGAGCAGTTCTTC.

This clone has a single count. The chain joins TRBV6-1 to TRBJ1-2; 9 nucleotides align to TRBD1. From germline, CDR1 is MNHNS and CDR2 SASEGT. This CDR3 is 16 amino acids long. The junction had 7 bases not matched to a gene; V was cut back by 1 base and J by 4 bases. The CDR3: CASSEVTGGAGYGYTF. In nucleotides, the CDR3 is TGTGCCAGCAGTGAAGTCACAGGGGGCGCTGGCTATGGCTACACCTTC.

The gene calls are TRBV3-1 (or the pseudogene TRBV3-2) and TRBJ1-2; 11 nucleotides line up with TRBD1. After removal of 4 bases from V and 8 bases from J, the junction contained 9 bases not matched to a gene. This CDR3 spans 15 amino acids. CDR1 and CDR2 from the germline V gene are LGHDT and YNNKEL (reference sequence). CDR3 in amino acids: CASSPGQGESEGYTF. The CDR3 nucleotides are TGTGCCAGCAGCCCGGGACAGGGGGAATCCGAGGGCTACACCTTC.

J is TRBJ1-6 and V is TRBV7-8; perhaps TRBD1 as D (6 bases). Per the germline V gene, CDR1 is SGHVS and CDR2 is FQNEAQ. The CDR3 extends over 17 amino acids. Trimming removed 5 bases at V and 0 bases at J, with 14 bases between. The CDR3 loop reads CASSMKGGSSYNSPLHF. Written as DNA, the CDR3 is TGTGCCAGCAGCATGAAGGGGGGGAGCTCCTATAATTCACCCCTCCACTTT. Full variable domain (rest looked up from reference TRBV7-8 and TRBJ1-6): GAGVSQSPRYKVAKRGQDVALRCDPISGHVSLFWYQQALGQGPEFLTYFQNEAQLDKSGLPSDRFFAERPEGSVSTLKIQRTQQEDSAVYLCASSMKGGSSYNSPLHFGNGTRLTVT.

The CDR3 nucleotides are TGTGCCAGCAGCGACCTAGCGGGAGTTATAGGGGAGCTGTTTTTT. This translates into CASSDLAGVIGELFF. This rearrangement joins TRBV2 to TRBJ2-2; TRBD2 agrees at 10 bases. Trimming at V came to 6 bases and at J to 8 bases, leaving 9 bases not matched to a gene. Looked up from germline, CDR1 is SNHLY and CDR2 is FYNNEI. This CDR3 contains 15 residues.

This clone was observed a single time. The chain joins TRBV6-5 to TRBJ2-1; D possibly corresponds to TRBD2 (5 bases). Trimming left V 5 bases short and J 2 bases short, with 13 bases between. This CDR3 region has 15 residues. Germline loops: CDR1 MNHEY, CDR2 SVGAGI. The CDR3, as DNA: TGTGCCAGCAGTAGGGTGGAGGCGGCCTACAATGAGCAGTTCTTC. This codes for CASSRVEAAYNEQFF.

This CDR3 reads CASSSGGGATNEKLFF. The CDR3 DNA reads as TGTGCCAGCAGCTCGGGCGGGGGTGCAACTAATGAAAAACTGTTTTTT. The chain couples TRBV5-4 to TRBJ1-4; D possibly corresponds to TRBD1 (5 bases). Germline V gene data show CDR1 as SGHNT and CDR2 as YYREEE (reference sequence). V was clipped by 3 bases and J by 0 bases, with 12 bases between them. The CDR3 sequence is 16 residues long.

The CDR3 DNA is TGTGCCAGCAGCTTGACTAGCGGAGTTTCCTACGAGCAGTACTTC. Translated: CASSLTSGVSYEQYF. This rearrangement joins TRBV7-9 to TRBJ2-7; 9 nucleotides agree with TRBD2. Unmatched junction bases numbered 4, after V lost 3 bases and J lost 1 base. CDR1 is SEHNR and CDR2 is FQNEAQ in the germline V gene (reference sequence). The CDR3 covers 15 residues.

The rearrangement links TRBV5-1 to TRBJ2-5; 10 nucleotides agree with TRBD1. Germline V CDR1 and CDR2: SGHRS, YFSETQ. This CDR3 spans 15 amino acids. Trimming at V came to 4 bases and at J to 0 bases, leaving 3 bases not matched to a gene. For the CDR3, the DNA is TGCGCCAGCAGCCGACAGGGGGCCGACCAAGAGACCCAGTACTTC. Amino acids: CASSRQGADQETQYF.

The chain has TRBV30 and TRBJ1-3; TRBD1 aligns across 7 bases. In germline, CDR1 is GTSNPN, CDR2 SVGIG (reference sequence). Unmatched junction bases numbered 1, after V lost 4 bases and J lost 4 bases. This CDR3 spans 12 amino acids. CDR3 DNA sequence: TGTGCCTGGAACAGGGGAGGAAACACCATATATTTT. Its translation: CAWNRGGNTIYF.

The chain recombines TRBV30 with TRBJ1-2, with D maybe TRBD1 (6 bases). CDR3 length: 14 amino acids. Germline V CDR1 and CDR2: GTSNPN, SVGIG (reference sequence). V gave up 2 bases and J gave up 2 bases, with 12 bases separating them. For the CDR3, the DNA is TGTGCCTGGAGTCGGGACACGGGAAACTATGGCTACACCTTC. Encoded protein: CAWSRDTGNYGYTF. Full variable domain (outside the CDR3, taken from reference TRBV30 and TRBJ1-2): SQTIHQWPATLVQPVGSPLSLECTVEGTSNPNLYWYRQAAGRGLQLLFYSVGIGQISSEVPQNLSASRPQDRQFILSSKKLLLSDSGFYLCAWSRDTGNYGYTFGSGTRLTVV.

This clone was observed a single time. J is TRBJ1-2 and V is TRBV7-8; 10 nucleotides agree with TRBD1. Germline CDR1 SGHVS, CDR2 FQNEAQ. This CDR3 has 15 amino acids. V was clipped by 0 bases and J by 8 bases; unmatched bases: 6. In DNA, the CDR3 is TGTGCCAGCAGCTTAGCGAGACAGGGGGCTGAAGGCTACACCTTC. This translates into CASSLARQGAEGYTF.

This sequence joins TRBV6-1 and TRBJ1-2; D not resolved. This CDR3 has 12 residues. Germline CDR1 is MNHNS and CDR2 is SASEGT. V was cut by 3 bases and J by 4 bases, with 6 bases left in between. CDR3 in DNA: TGTGCCAGCAGTGAGCGGCTCTATGGCTACACCTTC. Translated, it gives CASSERLYGYTF.

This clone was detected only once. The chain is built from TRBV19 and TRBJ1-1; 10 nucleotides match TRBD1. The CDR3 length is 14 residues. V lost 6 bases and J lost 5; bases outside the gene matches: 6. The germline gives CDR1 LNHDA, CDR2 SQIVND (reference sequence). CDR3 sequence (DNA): TGTGCCAGTAGATCCGGGACAGGGGAGACTGAAGCTTTCTTT. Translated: CASRSGTGETEAFF.

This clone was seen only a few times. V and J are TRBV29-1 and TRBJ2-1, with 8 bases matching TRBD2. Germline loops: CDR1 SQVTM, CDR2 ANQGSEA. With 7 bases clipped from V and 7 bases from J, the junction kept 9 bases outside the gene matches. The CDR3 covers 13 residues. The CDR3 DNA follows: TGCAGCGAACGAGGACTAGCAGGGAATGAGCAGTTCTTC. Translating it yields CSERGLAGNEQFF.

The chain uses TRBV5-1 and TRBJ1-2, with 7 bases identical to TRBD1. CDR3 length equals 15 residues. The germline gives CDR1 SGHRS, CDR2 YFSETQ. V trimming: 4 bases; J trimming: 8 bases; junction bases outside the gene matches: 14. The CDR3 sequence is CASSQGQDGWGGYTF. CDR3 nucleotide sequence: TGCGCCAGCAGCCAAGGACAGGATGGGTGGGGAGGCTACACCTTC. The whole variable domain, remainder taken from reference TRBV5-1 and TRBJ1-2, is KAGVTQTPRYLIKTRGQQVTLSCSPISGHRSVSWYQQTPGQGLQFLFEYFSETQRNKGNFPGRFSGRQFSNSRSEMNVSTLELGDSALYLCASSQGQDGWGGYTFGSGTRLTVV.

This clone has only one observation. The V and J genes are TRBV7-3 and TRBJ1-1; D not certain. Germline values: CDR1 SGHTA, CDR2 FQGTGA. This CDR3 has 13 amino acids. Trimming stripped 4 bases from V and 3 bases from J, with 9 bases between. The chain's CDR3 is CASSWTGDTEAFF. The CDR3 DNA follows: TGTGCCAGCAGCTGGACTGGGGACACTGAAGCTTTCTTT.